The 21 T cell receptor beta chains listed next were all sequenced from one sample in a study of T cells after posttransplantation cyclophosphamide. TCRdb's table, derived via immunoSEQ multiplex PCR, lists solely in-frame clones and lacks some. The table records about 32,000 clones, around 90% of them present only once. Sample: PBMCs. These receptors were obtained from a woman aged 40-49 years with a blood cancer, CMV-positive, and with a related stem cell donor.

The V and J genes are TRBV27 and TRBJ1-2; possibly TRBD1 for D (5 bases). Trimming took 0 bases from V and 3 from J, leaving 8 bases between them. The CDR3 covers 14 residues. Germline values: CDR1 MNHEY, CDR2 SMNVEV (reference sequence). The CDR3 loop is CASSLSGGDYGYTF. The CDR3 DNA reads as TGTGCCAGCAGTTTATCGGGGGGGGACTATGGCTACACCTTC.

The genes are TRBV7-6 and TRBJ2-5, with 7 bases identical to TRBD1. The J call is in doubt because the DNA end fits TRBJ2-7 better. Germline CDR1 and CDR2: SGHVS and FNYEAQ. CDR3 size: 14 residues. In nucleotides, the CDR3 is TGTGCCAGCAGCTTAGGGGACAGTACTTTCGAGCAGTACTTC. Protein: CASSLGDSTFEQYF.

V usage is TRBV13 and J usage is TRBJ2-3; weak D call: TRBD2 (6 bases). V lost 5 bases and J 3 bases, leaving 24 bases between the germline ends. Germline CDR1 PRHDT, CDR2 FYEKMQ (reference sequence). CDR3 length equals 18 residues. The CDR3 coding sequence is TGTGCCAGCAGCCCCGCCTTTAGGGTAGCGGAGGGGACAGATACGCAGTATTTT. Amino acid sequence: CASSPAFRVAEGTDTQYF.

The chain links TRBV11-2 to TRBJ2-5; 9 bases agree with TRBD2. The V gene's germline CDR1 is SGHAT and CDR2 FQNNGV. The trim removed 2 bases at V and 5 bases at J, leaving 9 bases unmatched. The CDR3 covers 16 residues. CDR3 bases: TGTGCCAGCAGCTTAAGGCAGGCGGGGGGGCTTGAGACCCAGTACTTC. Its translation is CASSLRQAGGLETQYF.

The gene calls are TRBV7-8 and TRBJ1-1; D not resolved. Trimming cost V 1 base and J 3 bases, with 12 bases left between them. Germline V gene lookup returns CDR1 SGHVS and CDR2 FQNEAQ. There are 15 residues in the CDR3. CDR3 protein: CASSLGAAGDTEAFF. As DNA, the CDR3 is TGTGCCAGCAGCTTAGGTGCGGCGGGTGACACTGAAGCTTTCTTT.

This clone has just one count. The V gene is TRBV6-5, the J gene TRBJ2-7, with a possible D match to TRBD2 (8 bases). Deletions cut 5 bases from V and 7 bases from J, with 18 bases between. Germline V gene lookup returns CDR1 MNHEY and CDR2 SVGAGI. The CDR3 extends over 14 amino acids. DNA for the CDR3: TGTGCCAGCAGTAAGACAGGGACTAGTTTGGAGCAGTACTTC. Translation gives CASSKTGTSLEQYF.

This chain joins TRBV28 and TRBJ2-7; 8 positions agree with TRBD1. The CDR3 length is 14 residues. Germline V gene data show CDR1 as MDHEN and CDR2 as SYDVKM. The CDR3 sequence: CVTHPGGKTYEQYF. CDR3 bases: TGTGTCACGCACCCAGGGGGCAAGACCTACGAGCAGTACTTC.

CDR3 region: CASSLVGAGGPSTGELFF. The CDR3, as DNA: TGTGCCAGCAGCTTAGTGGGAGCGGGGGGGCCTAGCACCGGGGAGCTGTTTTTT. The V call is TRBV11-2, the J call TRBJ2-2, with 10 bases matching TRBD2. The CDR3 runs to 18 residues. Germline-derived CDR1 and CDR2 are SGHAT and FQNNGV. The J segment lost 4 bases and the V segment lost 1 base, leaving 9 bases of the junction unmatched.

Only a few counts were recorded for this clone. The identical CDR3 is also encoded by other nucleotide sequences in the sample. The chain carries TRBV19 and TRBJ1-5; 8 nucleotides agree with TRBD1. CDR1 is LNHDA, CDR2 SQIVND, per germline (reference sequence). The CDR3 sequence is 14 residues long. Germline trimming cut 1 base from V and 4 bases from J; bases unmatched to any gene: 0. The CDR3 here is CASSIGTGNQPQHF. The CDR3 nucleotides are TGTGCCAGTAGTATAGGGACAGGGAATCAGCCCCAGCATTTT.

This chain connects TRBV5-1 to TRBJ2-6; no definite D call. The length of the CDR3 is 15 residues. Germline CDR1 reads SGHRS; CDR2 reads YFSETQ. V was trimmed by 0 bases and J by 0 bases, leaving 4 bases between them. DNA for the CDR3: TGCGCCAGCAGCTTGGACAGCTCTGGGGCCAACGTCCTGACTTTC. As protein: CASSLDSSGANVLTF.

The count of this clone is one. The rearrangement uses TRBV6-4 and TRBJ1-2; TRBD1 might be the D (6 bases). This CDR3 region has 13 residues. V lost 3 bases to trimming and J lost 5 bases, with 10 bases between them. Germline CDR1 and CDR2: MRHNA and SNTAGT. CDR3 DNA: TGTGCCAGCAGTGAGAGGGGGGGGTATGGCTACACCTTC. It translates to CASSERGGYGYTF.

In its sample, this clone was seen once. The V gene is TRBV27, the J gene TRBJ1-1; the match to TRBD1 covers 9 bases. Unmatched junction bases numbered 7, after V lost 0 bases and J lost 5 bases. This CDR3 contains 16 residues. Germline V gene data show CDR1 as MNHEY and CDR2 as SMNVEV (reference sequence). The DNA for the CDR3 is TGTGCCAGCAGTTTATCAGGGACAGGGAGACGAACTGAAGCTTTCTTT. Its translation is CASSLSGTGRRTEAFF.

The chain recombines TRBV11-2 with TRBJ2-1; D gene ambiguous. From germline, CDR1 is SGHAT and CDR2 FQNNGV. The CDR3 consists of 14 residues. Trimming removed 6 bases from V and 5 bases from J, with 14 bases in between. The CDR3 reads CASSLPVRHNEQFF. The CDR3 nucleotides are TGTGCCAGCAGTCTCCCGGTGCGTCACAATGAGCAGTTCTTC.

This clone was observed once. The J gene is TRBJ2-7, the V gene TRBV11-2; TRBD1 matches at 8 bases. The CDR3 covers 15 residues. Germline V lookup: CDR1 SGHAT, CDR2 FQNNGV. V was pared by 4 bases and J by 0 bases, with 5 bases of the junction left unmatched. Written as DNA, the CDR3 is TGTGCCAGCAGCTCGAGGACAGGGAGCTCCTACGAGCAGTACTTC. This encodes CASSSRTGSSYEQYF.

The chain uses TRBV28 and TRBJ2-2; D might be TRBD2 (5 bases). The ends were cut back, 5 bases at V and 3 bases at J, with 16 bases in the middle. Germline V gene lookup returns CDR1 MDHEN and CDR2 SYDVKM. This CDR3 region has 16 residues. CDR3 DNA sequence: TGTGCCAGCAGTGGAGACACGCGAGGGTACACCGGGGAGCTGTTTTTT. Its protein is CASSGDTRGYTGELFF.

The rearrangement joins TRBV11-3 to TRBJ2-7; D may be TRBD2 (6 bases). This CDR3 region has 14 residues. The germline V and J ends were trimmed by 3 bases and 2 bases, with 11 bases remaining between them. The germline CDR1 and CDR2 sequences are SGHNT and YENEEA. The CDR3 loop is CASSFGSGAYEQYF. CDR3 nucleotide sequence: TGTGCCAGCAGCTTTGGTAGCGGAGCCTACGAGCAGTACTTC.

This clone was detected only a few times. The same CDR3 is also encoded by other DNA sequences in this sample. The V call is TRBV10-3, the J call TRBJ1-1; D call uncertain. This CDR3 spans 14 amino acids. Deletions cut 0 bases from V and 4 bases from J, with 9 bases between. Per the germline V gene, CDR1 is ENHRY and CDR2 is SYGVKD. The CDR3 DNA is TGTGCCATCAGTGAGTCTAGGGAGGCCACTGAAGCTTTCTTT. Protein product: CAISESREATEAFF.

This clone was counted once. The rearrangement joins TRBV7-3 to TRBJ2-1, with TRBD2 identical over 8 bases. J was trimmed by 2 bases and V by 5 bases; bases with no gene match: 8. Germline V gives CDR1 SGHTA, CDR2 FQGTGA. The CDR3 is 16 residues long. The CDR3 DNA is TGTGCCAGCAGCCCGTCCGGGGGGGCCGCCTACAATGAGCAGTTCTTC. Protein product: CASSPSGGAAYNEQFF.

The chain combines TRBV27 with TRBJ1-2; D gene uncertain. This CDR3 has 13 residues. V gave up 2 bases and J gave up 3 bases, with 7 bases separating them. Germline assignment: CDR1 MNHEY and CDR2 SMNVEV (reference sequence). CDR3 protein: CASSLTEDYGYTF. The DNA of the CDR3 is TGTGCCAGCAGTTTAACGGAGGACTATGGCTACACCTTC.

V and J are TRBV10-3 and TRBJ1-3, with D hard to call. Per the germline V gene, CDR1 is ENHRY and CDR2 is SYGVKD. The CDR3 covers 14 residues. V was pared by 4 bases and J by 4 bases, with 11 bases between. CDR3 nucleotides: TGTGCCATCAGTGCTGGAGGCCGCGGAAACACCATATATTTT. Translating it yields CAISAGGRGNTIYF.

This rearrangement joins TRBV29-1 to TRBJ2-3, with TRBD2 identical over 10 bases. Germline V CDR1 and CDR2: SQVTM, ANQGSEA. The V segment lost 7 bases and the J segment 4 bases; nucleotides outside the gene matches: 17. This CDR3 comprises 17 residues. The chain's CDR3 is CSAGGLASPYPSDTQYF. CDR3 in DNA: TGCAGCGCTGGGGGACTAGCGTCGCCCTATCCCTCAGATACGCAGTATTTT.